This T cell receptor beta chain comes out of a study of cytomegalovirus exposure and HLA in healthy donors. Broader study findings: Sequencing depth roughly uniform across donors was assumed in presence/absence analyses. CMV serostatus alone was available as immune exposure information.

Germline V gives CDR1 MNHNS, CDR2 SASEGT. The V gene end was trimmed by 5 bases and the J gene end by 6 bases; junction bases not matched to a gene: 7. CDR3 length: 14 amino acids. Amplification used 60 Vbeta primers and 13 Jbeta primers. Sequencing used immunoSEQ multiplex PCR; TCRdb keeps in-frame clones, though not all of them. The data show about 79,000 clones, around 71% seen once. As concerns this clone: Antigen: not known.

The clonotype comes from a man in his 60s in good health and CMV-seronegative. Sequenced material: PBMCs. The chain employs TRBV6-1 and TRBJ2-3, with TRBD1 matching over 8 bases. CDR3 amino acids: CASSPRTGLDTQYF. CDR3 DNA: TGTGCCAGCAGTCCTCGGACAGGGCTGGATACGCAGTATTTT.